This entry lists 19 T cell receptor beta chains sequenced from one sample in a study of blood T cell repertoires in COVID-19. Libraries were prepared by immunoSEQ multiplex PCR; TCRdb keeps only in-frame clonotypes and omits some of them. The data contain roughly 500,000 clones, 75% to 90% of them singletons. Material for sequencing was peripheral blood. The receptor set was obtained from a man aged 18 to 29 with COVID-19, enrolled during active disease.

This clone was seen a few times. The rearrangement joins TRBV7-6 to TRBJ2-2; D unresolved. The CDR3 has 12 residues. The germline V gene has CDR1 SGHVS and CDR2 FNYEAQ. Trimming removed 4 bases at V and 4 bases at J, with 4 bases between. The CDR3 DNA reads as TGTGCCAGCAGCTACAGCACCGGGGAGCTGTTTTTT. It yields the protein CASSYSTGELFF.

The rearrangement uses TRBV5-5 and TRBJ1-4; TRBD1 aligns across 9 bases. The trim removed 0 bases at V and 13 bases at J, leaving 7 bases unmatched. Per germline, CDR1 SGHKS and CDR2 YYEKEE (reference sequence). The CDR3 totals 14 residues. The CDR3 region is CASSLATGGAGLFF. CDR3 bases: TGTGCCAGCAGCTTGGCTACAGGGGGCGCCGGACTGTTTTTT.

Only one count was recorded for this clone. This rearrangement joins TRBV19 to TRBJ2-7; a weak D match, TRBD1 (6 bases). V lost 11 bases and J 4 bases, leaving 18 bases between the germline ends. This CDR3 is 13 amino acids long. Germline CDR1 is LNHDA and CDR2 is SQIVND (reference sequence). The CDR3 DNA reads TGTGCCGCCTCGACAGGCCCAAGTTACGAGCAGTACTTC. It yields the protein CAASTGPSYEQYF. Drawing the rest from reference TRBV19 and TRBJ2-7, the complete variable domain is DGGITQSPKYLFRKEGQNVTLSCEQNLNHDAMYWYRQDPGQGLRLIYYSQIVNDFQKGDIAEGYSVSREKKESFPLTVTSAQKNPTAFYLCAASTGPSYEQYFGPGTRLTVT.

The rearrangement uses TRBV24-1 and TRBJ1-5; 9 bases map to TRBD1. J lost 2 bases, V lost 11 bases, and 9 bases had no gene match. The CDR3 totals 15 residues. Germline V lookup: CDR1 KGHDR, CDR2 SFDVKD. The CDR3 nucleotides are TGTGCCATCCCGGACAGGGGCCGGGGCAATCAGCCCCAGCATTTT. This translates into CAIPDRGRGNQPQHF.

The V and J genes are TRBV2 and TRBJ1-1; 10 bases align to TRBD1. The germline gives CDR1 SNHLY, CDR2 FYNNEI. This CDR3 spans 14 amino acids. With V trimmed by 6 bases and J by 5 bases, 6 bases remained unmatched. CDR3 nucleotides: TGTGCCAGCAGCTTGGCGGGACAGGGGACTGAAGCTTTCTTT. Its translation is CASSLAGQGTEAFF. Supplemented by reference TRBV2 and TRBJ1-1, the full variable domain reads EPEVTQTPSHQVTQMGQEVILRCVPISNHLYFYWYRQILGQKVEFLVSFYNNEISEKSEIFDDQFSVERPDGSNFTLKIRSTKLEDSAMYFCASSLAGQGTEAFFGQGTRLTVV.

V and J are TRBV6-5 and TRBJ2-3, with 11 bases lining up with TRBD2. Trimming took 0 bases from V and 7 from J; bases not matched to a gene: 6. CDR3 length: 16 amino acids. The germline V gene has CDR1 MNHEY and CDR2 SVGAGI. This CDR3 is CASSYSLAGGRNTQYF. DNA for the CDR3: TGTGCCAGCAGTTACTCGCTAGCGGGGGGCAGAAATACGCAGTATTTT.

The chain links TRBV6-5 to TRBJ2-1; tentative D call: TRBD2 (5 bases). The CDR3 contains 14 residues. The germline V gene has CDR1 MNHEY and CDR2 SVGAGI. This chain's CDR3 is CAGKFGVEYNEQFF. In nucleotides, the CDR3 is TGTGCTGGGAAGTTCGGGGTCGAGTACAATGAGCAGTTCTTC.

This chain connects TRBV19 to TRBJ2-7; TRBD2 agrees at 8 bases. Trimming took 3 bases from V and 1 from J; bases not matched to a gene: 5. Germline assignment: CDR1 LNHDA and CDR2 SQIVND (reference sequence). This CDR3 has 15 residues. In DNA, the CDR3 is TGTGCCAGTAGTATCGCCGGGACTAGTTCCTACGAGCAGTACTTC. Translated, it gives CASSIAGTSSYEQYF.

This clone was counted once. This chain joins TRBV6-6 and TRBJ2-6; 7 positions agree with TRBD2. The CDR3 contains 17 residues. The junction had 7 bases not matched to a gene; V was cut back by 5 bases and J by 0 bases. Germline V gene data show CDR1 as MNHNY and CDR2 as SVGAGI (reference sequence). The DNA for the CDR3 is TGTGCCAGCAGTCTCGCTAGCGGCAGCTCTGGGGCCAACGTCCTGACTTTC. Translated: CASSLASGSSGANVLTF.

V and J are TRBV6-5 and TRBJ1-5, with D perhaps TRBD1 (5 bases). Germline V CDR1 and CDR2: MNHEY, SVGAGI. V was clipped by 4 bases and J by 5 bases, with 12 bases between them. The CDR3 runs 14 residues. Written as DNA, the CDR3 is TGTGCCAGCAGTTTCGGACACCGAGATCAGCCCCAGCATTTT. The encoded protein is CASSFGHRDQPQHF.

In this sample, this clone turned up many times. The V and J genes are TRBV7-9 and TRBJ1-5; D ambiguous. CDR3 length: 13 residues. The germline V and J ends were trimmed by 5 bases and 7 bases, with 12 bases remaining between them. From germline, CDR1 is SEHNR and CDR2 FQNEAQ (reference sequence). CDR3 region: CASSPREGQPQHF. The CDR3 DNA is TGTGCCAGCAGCCCTAGAGAGGGCCAGCCCCAGCATTTT. Using reference TRBV7-9 and TRBJ1-5 for the parts outside the CDR3, the full variable domain is DTGVSQNPRHKITKRGQNVTFRCDPISEHNRLYWYRQTLGQGPEFLTYFQNEAQLEKSRLLSDRFSAERPKGSFSTLEIQRTEQGDSAMYLCASSPREGQPQHFGDGTRLSIL.

The chain joins TRBV5-1 to TRBJ2-7; 7 bases are a match to TRBD1. The germline V gene encodes CDR1 SGHRS and CDR2 YFSETQ. The CDR3 spans 15 residues. The V segment lost 3 bases and the J segment 1 base; nucleotides outside the gene matches: 7. The CDR3 here is CASSWGTEKSYEQYF. The DNA for the CDR3 is TGCGCCAGCAGCTGGGGGACAGAAAAATCCTACGAGCAGTACTTC.

The gene calls are TRBV18 and TRBJ1-4; D is uncertain. Germline assignment: CDR1 KGHSH and CDR2 LQKENI. Between the trimmed V and J ends, which lost 4 bases and 8 bases, there was a span of 20 bases. The CDR3 contains 16 residues. The CDR3 protein is CASSHYPYVTEEKLFF. In DNA form, the CDR3 reads TGTGCCAGCTCACACTACCCATACGTTACGGAAGAAAAACTGTTTTTT.

V usage is TRBV19 and J usage is TRBJ2-7; 9 bases match TRBD1. This CDR3 region has 14 residues. V trimming: 5 bases; J trimming: 4 bases; junction bases outside the gene matches: 6. Germline CDR1 reads LNHDA; CDR2 reads SQIVND (reference sequence). The CDR3 region is CASSPDRGEYEQYF. The CDR3 region has the DNA TGTGCCAGTAGTCCCGACAGGGGGGAGTACGAGCAGTACTTC.

The rearrangement joins TRBV6-5 to TRBJ1-2; 7 bases are a match to TRBD1. This CDR3 spans 15 amino acids. V trimming: 6 bases; J trimming: 4 bases; junction bases outside the gene matches: 11. Per the germline V gene, CDR1 is MNHEY and CDR2 is SVGAGI. The CDR3 DNA sequence: TGTGCCAGCAGGACCTTATCGACAGGGATCTATGGCTACACCTTC. Translating gives CASRTLSTGIYGYTF.

This clone has more than one count but fewer than ten. The V and J genes are TRBV3-1 (or the pseudogene TRBV3-2) and TRBJ1-1; D is possibly TRBD1 (5 bases). The CDR3 runs 14 residues. Germline V lookup: CDR1 LGHDT, CDR2 YNNKEL (reference sequence). V lost 3 bases and J lost 7, with 15 bases in between. The DNA for the CDR3 is TGTGCCAGCAGCCACACCGGGACTGACCTTGAAGCTTTCTTT. This encodes CASSHTGTDLEAFF.

To note about this clone: The junction departs from the called germline gene at one end, perhaps through a read error. In DNA form, the CDR3 reads TGTGCTAGCAGTTCCCTCCCTAGCGGGAGGGGGAACACCGGGGAGCTGTTTTTT. It yields the protein CASSSLPSGRGNTGELFF. V usage is TRBV7-7 and J usage is TRBJ2-2, with 12 bases identical to TRBD2. The CDR3 runs to 18 residues. Germline V lookup: CDR1 SSHAT, CDR2 FNYEAQ (reference sequence).

The V and J genes are TRBV6-5 and TRBJ2-7, with 11 bases lining up with TRBD1. With 11 bases clipped from V and 4 bases from J, the junction kept 7 bases outside the gene matches. The CDR3 runs to 13 residues. The germline gives CDR1 MNHEY, CDR2 SVGAGI. The CDR3, as DNA: TGTGCCTGCACCGGGACAGGGGGTTACGAGCAGTACTTC. Encoded protein: CACTGTGGYEQYF.

This chain uses TRBV6-5 with TRBJ2-4; D is perhaps TRBD1 (6 bases). This CDR3 is built from 13 residues. V was clipped by 3 bases and J by 8 bases, with 11 bases between them. CDR1 and CDR2 (germline): MNHEY, SVGAGI. The CDR3 is CASSYTAGDIQYF. The CDR3 DNA sequence: TGTGCCAGCAGTTATACCGCAGGGGACATTCAGTACTTC.